This entry lists 10 T cell receptor beta chains sequenced from one sample in a study of CD8 T cells in Susac syndrome (dated by TCRdb to between 2018 and 2021). The library was prepared using the immunoSEQ multiplex PCR assay. RNA was extracted with the RNeasy kit and about 0.5 to 1 ug was reverse transcribed using random hexamers. TCRdb took the public reads, trimmed them with fastp at Q25, ran MiXCR for clone calling and kept in-frame beta chains. Rows are unified per CDR3 protein, each entry keeping the most common DNA and genes. The sample includes around 200,000 distinct CDR3 sequences, with over 90% observed a single time. The ten largest make up 0.085% to 0.1% of the sample. The specimen was CD4+ T cells from PBMCs. The receptors shown here come from a human donor with Susac syndrome.

J is TRBJ2-2 and V is TRBV7-8; 10 nucleotides align to TRBD2. Looked up from germline, CDR1 is SGHVS and CDR2 is FQNEAQ. The trim removed 6 bases at V and 6 bases at J, leaving 10 bases unmatched. The CDR3 loop spans 16 amino acids. The CDR3 coding sequence is TGTGCCAGCAGAGGACTAGCGGACTTATTGGCCGGGGAGCTGTTTTTT. Translation gives CASRGLADLLAGELFF.

The chain employs TRBV6-2 or TRBV6-3 and TRBJ1-5, with D possibly being TRBD1 (6 bases). The V gene lost 5 bases and the J gene lost 0 bases, with 17 bases spanning the gap. The CDR3 contains 17 residues. From germline, CDR1 is MNHEY and CDR2 SVGEGT. The chain's CDR3 is CASSKTETGPSNQPQHF. CDR3 bases: TGTGCCAGCAGTAAAACCGAGACAGGACCTAGCAATCAGCCCCAGCATTTT.

The chain recombines TRBV10-3 with TRBJ2-1, with D possibly being TRBD1 (6 bases). With 0 bases removed from V and 8 bases from J, the gap between germline ends came to 14 bases. CDR1 is ENHRY and CDR2 is SYGVKD in the germline V gene. This CDR3 comprises 15 residues. The CDR3 bases are TGTGCCATCAGTGAGTCTGGGGGCCGGTCCCATGAGCAGTTCTTC. It translates to CAISESGGRSHEQFF.

The genes are TRBV7-9 and TRBJ2-2, with a weak D call TRBD1 (6 bases). Germline CDR1 is SEHNR and CDR2 is FQNEAQ (reference sequence). This CDR3 comprises 13 residues. V lost 5 bases, J lost 6 bases, and 10 bases lay in between. This CDR3 is CASSQQGPGELFF. CDR3 sequence (DNA): TGTGCCAGCAGCCAACAGGGCCCCGGGGAGCTGTTTTTT.

This clonotype has a handful of counts. The V gene is TRBV5-1, the J gene TRBJ2-1; no clear D. CDR1 is SGHRS, CDR2 YFSETQ, per germline. V was clipped by 0 bases and J by 5 bases, with 9 bases between them. CDR3 length: 14 residues. The CDR3 loop is CASSLATRNNEQFF. The CDR3 DNA is TGCGCCAGCAGCTTGGCGACCCGAAACAATGAGCAGTTCTTC.

The rearrangement links TRBV6-2 or TRBV6-3 to TRBJ1-5, with D maybe TRBD1 (5 bases). With 7 bases removed from V and 5 bases from J, the gap between germline ends came to 12 bases. This CDR3 region has 13 residues. Germline lookup yields CDR1 MNHEY and CDR2 SVGEGT. In nucleotides, the CDR3 is TGTGCCAGCATGAGAGGGGACGATCAGCCCCAGCATTTT. Protein product: CASMRGDDQPQHF.

The rearrangement joins TRBV28 to TRBJ1-1, with D possibly being TRBD1 (5 bases). The CDR3 is 13 amino acids. Trimming stripped 2 bases from V and 7 bases from J, with 11 bases between. Germline CDR1 MDHEN, CDR2 SYDVKM. The DNA for the CDR3 is TGTGCCAGCAGTTTACCGGGGGGGGGTGAAGCTTTCTTT. This sequence encodes CASSLPGGGEAFF.

J is TRBJ2-1 and V is TRBV5-4, with 10 bases aligning to TRBD2. J gave up 10 bases and V 0 bases, and 10 bases lay outside the gene matches. CDR1 SGHNT and CDR2 YYREEE come from the germline V gene (reference sequence). CDR3 size: 16 residues. CDR3 amino acids: CASSLDGRASGREQFF. The DNA of the CDR3 is TGTGCCAGCAGCTTGGATGGGAGGGCTAGCGGGAGAGAGCAGTTCTTC.

The rearrangement joins TRBV4-3 to TRBJ2-1, with TRBD2 matching over 12 bases. Germline CDR1 is LGHNA and CDR2 is YSLEER. This CDR3 comprises 15 residues. Trimming at V came to 4 bases and at J to 5 bases, leaving 3 bases not matched to a gene. CDR3 in amino acids: CASSPSGRVNNEQFF. In DNA form, the CDR3 reads TGCGCCAGCAGCCCTAGCGGGAGGGTAAACAATGAGCAGTTCTTC.

The chain uses TRBV5-1 and TRBJ1-6; 7 bases align to TRBD1. The length of the CDR3 is 14 residues. CDR1 and CDR2 (germline): SGHRS, YFSETQ. V lost 3 bases, J lost 9 bases, and 6 bases stayed unmatched. The CDR3 DNA follows: TGCGCCAGCAGCTCCGGACAGGATGGTTCACCCCTCCACTTT. The encoded protein is CASSSGQDGSPLHF.